The clone carrying this T cell receptor beta chain was picked up a small number of times. As yet, its antigen is unknown. The sample is drawn from a study of beta chain features in type 1 diabetes. Broader study findings: It was not settled here whether HLA type affects TCRB rearrangement.

Trimming pared 5 bases from V and 5 bases from J, leaving 12 bases between. This CDR3 is built from 13 residues. The germline CDR1 and CDR2 sequences are SEHNR and FQNEAQ (reference sequence). Isolated RNA was reverse transcribed in full, so expressed TCRB transcripts were sequenced. Only in-frame clones appear in the TCRdb table, and some are missing; sequencing was by immunoSEQ multiplex PCR. The data contain tens of thousands of clones, roughly 56% of them singletons. Sequencing was performed on Tregs from blood. This rearrangement joins TRBV7-9 to TRBJ2-5; the D gene is possibly TRBD2 (5 bases). This TCR derives from a woman in her late teens or twenties in good health. In DNA, the CDR3 is TGTGCCAGCAGCCTCAGCCGCGGGGAGACCCAGTACTTC. This gives the protein CASSLSRGETQYF.